This T cell receptor (beta chain) was captured by sequencing in a study of graft-versus-host responses after intestinal transplantation. Study-wide findings and caveats: The marrow of recipients harbored GvH clones, and ileum or blood showed some of them first.

Data came from immunoSEQ multiplex PCR; TCRdb stores just in-frame clones and leaves some out. This sample has about 86,000 clones; around 90% occur once, and the top ten carry 0.28%. Germline V gene sequence: CDR1 SGDLS, CDR2 YYNGEE. V lost 0 bases and J lost 5, with 11 bases in between. The CDR3 extends over 14 amino acids. Points on this clone: The antigen is not known.

The sample was unstimulated CD4+ T cells sorted from spleen or lymph node cells, taken before transplant. This chain joins TRBV9 and TRBJ2-5, with D tentatively TRBD1 (6 bases). This TCR derives from a human donor who was the organ donor for an intestinal transplant. The CDR3 sequence is CASSVGAGEETQYF. The CDR3 coding sequence is TGTGCCAGCAGCGTAGGGGCAGGGGAGGAGACCCAGTACTTC.